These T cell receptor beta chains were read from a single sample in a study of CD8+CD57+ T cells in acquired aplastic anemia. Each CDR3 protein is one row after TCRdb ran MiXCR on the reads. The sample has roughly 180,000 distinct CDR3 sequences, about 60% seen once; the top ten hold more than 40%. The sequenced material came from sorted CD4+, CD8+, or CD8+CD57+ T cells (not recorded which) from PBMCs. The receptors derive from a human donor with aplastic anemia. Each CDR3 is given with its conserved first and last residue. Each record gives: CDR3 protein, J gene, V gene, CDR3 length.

CDR3: CASSPRTGGGSDTQYF
J: TRBJ2-3
V: TRBV7-9
length: 16

CDR3: CATSGRNRYYGYTF
J: TRBJ1-2
V: TRBV24-1
length: 14

CDR3: CSVEDMDRVGYTF
J: TRBJ1-2
V: TRBV29-1
length: 13

CDR3: CASGQQGFNTEAFF
J: TRBJ1-1
V: TRBV5-1
length: 14

CDR3: CSARRLAGGTYNEQFF
J: TRBJ2-1
V: TRBV20-1
length: 16

CDR3: CASVLGRVEQYF
J: TRBJ2-7
V: TRBV2
length: 12

CDR3: CSAATGGRSYNEQFF
J: TRBJ2-1
V: TRBV20-1
length: 15

CDR3: CAWGQGDTEAFF
J: TRBJ1-1
V: TRBV30
length: 12

CDR3: CASSLGLGLAKNIQYF
J: TRBJ2-4
V: TRBV7-9
length: 16

CDR3: CSARDWTGSNQPQHF
J: TRBJ1-5
V: TRBV20-1
length: 15